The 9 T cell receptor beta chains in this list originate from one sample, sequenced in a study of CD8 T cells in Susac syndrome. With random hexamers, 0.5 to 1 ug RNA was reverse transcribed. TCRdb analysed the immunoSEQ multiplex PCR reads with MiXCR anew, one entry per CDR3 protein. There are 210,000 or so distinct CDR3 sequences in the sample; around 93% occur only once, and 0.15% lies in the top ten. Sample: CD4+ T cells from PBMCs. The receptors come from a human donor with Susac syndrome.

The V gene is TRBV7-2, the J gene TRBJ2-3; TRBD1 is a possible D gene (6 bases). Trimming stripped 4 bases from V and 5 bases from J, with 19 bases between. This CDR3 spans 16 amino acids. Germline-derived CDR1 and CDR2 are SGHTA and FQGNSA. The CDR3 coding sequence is TGTGCCAGCAGCTCAAGGGGCAGGGGAGTGTTAGATACGCAGTATTTT. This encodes CASSSRGRGVLDTQYF. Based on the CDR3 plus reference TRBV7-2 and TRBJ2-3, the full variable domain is GAGVSQSPSNKVTEKGKDVELRCDPISGHTALYWYRQSLGQGLEFLIYFQGNSAPDKSGLPSDRFSAERTGGSVSTLTIQRTQQEDSAVYLCASSSRGRGVLDTQYFGPGTRLTVL.

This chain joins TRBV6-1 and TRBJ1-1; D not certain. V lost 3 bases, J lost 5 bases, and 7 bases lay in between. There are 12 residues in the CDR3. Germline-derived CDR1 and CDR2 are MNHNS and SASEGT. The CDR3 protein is CASSESPTEAFF. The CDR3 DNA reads TGTGCCAGCAGTGAGAGCCCAACTGAAGCTTTCTTT.

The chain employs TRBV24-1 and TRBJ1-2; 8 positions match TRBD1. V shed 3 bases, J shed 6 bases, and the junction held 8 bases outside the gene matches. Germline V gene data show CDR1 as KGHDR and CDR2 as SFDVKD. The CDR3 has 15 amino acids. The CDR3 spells CATSDPLGQGNGYTF. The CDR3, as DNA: TGTGCCACCAGTGATCCTCTCGGACAGGGCAATGGCTACACCTTC.

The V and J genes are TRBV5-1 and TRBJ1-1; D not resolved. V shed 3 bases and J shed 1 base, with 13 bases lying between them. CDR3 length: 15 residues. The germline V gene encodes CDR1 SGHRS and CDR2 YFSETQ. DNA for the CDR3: TGCGCCAGCAGCTCTCTGGGGATGGGGAACACTGAAGCTTTCTTT. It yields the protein CASSSLGMGNTEAFF.

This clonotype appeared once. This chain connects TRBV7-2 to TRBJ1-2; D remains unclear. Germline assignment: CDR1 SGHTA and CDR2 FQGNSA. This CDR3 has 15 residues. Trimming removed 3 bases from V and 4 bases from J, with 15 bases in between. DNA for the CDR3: TGTGCCAGCAGCTTGGACGGACGGGTCACCTATGGCTACACCTTC. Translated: CASSLDGRVTYGYTF.

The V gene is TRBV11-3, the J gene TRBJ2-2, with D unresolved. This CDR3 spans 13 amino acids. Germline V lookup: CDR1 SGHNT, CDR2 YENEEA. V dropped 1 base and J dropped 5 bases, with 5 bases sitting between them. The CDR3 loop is CASSLGSTGELFF. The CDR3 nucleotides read TGTGCCAGCAGCTTAGGGAGTACCGGGGAGCTGTTTTTT.

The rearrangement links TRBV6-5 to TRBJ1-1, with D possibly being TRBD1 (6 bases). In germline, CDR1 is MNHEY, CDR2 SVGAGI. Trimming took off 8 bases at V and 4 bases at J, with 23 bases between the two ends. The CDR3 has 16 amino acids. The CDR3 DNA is TGTGCCAGCCATACTCGAGGCGAGGGGGTGGGCACTGAAGCTTTCTTT. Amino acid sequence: CASHTRGEGVGTEAFF.

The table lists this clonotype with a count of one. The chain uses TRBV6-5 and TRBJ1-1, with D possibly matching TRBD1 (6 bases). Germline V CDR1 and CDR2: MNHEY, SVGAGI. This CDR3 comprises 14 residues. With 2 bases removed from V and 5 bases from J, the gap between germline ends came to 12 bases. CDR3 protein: CASSYAGGGTEAFF. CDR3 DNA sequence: TGTGCCAGCAGTTACGCGGGAGGGGGAACTGAAGCTTTCTTT.

The CDR3 loop is CASSYGTTRGTEAFF. Written as DNA, the CDR3 is TGTGCCAGCAGTTATGGAACGACGAGAGGCACTGAAGCTTTCTTT. This chain links TRBV6-6 with TRBJ1-1; no clear D gene. The CDR3 is 15 amino acids. Germline loops: CDR1 MNHNY, CDR2 SVGAGI (reference sequence). The V end was cut by 3 bases, the J end by 4 bases, with 15 bases between.